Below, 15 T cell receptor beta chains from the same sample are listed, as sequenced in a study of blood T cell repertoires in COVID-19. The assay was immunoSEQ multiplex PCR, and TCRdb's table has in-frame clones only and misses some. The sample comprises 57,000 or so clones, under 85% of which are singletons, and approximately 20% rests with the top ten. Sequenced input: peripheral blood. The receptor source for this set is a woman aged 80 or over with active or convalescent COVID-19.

Written as DNA, the CDR3 is TGTGCTAGTGGTTTGGGTGGACTGGCATTCTTAGGCGGGGAGCTGTTTTTT. Encoded protein: CASGLGGLAFLGGELFF. The gene calls are TRBV12-5 and TRBJ2-2; possible D gene TRBD2, 5 bases. The CDR3 is 17 amino acids. The V gene lost 1 base and the J gene lost 7 bases, with 19 bases spanning the gap. Germline V gene lookup returns CDR1 LGHNT and CDR2 FRNRAP.

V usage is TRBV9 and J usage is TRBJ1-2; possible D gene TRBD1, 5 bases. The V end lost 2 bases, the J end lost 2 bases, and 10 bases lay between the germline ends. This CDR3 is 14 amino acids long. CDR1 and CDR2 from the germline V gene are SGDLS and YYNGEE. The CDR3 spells CASSVAGGNYGYTF. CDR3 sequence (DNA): TGTGCCAGCAGCGTGGCCGGGGGAAACTATGGCTACACCTTC.

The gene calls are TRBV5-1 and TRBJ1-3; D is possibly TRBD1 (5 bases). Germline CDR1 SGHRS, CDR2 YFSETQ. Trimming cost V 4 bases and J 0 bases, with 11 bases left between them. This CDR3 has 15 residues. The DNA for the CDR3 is TGCGCCAGCAGCCCAGACAGCAGCTCTGGAAACACCATATATTTT. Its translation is CASSPDSSSGNTIYF.

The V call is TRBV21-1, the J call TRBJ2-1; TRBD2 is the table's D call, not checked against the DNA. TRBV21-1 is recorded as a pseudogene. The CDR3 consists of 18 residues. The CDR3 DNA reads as TGTGCCAGCAGCCCCCGATCAAAGGGCGGGACCTCCTACAATGAGCAGTTCTTC. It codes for CASSPRSKGGTSYNEQFF.

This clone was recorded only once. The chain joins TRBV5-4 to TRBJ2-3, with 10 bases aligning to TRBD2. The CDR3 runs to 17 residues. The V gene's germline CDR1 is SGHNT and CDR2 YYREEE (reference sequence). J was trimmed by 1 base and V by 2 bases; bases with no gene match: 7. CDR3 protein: CASSFFRSGGGTDTQYF. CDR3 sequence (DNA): TGTGCCAGCAGCTTTTTTCGAAGCGGGGGGGGCACAGATACGCAGTATTTT.

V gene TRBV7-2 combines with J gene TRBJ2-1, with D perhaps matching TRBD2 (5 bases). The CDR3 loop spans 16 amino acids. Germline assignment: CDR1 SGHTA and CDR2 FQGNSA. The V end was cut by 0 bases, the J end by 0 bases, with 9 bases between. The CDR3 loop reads CASSLASGSSYNEQFF. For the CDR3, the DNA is TGTGCCAGCAGCTTAGCGAGCGGAAGCTCCTACAATGAGCAGTTCTTC.

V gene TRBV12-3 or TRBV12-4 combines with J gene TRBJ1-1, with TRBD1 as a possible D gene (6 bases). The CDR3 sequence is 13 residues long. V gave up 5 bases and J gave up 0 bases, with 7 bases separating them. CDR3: CASSTGMNTEAFF. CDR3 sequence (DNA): TGTGCCAGCAGTACAGGGATGAACACTGAAGCTTTCTTT.

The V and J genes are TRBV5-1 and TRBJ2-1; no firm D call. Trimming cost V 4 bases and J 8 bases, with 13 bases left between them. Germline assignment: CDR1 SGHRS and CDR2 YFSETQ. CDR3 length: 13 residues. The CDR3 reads CASSPHQRDEQFF. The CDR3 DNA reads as TGCGCCAGCAGCCCCCACCAGCGAGATGAGCAGTTCTTC.

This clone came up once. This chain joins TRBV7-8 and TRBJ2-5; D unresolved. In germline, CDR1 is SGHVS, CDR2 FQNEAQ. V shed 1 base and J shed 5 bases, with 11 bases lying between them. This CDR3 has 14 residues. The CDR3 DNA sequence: TGTGCCAGCAGCTTAGGAGGCAGCCCCGAGACCCAGTACTTC. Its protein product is CASSLGGSPETQYF.

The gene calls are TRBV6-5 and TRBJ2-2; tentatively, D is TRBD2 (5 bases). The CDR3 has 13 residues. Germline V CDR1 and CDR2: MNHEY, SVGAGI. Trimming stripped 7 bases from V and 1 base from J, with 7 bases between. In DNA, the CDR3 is TGTGCCAGCAAGGGAGAGAACACCGGGGAGCTGTTTTTT. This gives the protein CASKGENTGELFF.

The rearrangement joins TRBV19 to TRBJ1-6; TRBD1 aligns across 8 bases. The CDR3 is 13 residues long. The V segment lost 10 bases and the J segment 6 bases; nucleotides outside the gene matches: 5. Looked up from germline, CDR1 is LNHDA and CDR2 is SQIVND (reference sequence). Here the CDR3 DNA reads TGTGCCACGACAGGGGAGGGTAATTCACCCCTCCACTTT. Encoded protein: CATTGEGNSPLHF.

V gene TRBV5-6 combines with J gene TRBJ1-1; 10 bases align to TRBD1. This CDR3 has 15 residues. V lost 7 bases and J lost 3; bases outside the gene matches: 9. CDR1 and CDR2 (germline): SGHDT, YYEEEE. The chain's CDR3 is CASSPLDRGHTEAFF. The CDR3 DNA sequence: TGTGCCAGCTCCCCCTTAGACAGGGGGCACACTGAAGCTTTCTTT.

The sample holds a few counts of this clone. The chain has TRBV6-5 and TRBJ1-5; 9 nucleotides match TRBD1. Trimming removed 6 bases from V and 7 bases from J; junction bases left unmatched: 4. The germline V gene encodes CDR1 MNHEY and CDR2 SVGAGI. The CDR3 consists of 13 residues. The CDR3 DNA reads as TGTGCCAGCAGCCCGGGACAGGGACAGCCCCAGCATTTT. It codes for CASSPGQGQPQHF.

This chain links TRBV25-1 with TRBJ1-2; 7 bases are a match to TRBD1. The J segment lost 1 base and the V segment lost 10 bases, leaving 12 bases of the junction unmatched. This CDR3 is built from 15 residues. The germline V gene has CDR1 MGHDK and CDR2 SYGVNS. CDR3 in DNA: TGTGCCACTCGTGGGCGGGACAGACTTAACTATGGCTACACCTTC. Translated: CATRGRDRLNYGYTF.

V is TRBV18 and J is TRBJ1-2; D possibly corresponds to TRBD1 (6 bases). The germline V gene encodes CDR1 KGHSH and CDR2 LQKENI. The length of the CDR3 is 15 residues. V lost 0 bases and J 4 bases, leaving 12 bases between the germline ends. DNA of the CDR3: TGTGCCAGCTCACCACCCAGGACAGCGTCCTATGGCTACACCTTC. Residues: CASSPPRTASYGYTF.